This T cell receptor (beta chain) came from a study of human T cells and chemical hapten exposure. About the research overall: Subjects had 2% DPC placed on approximately 2 cm by approximately 2 cm of upper inner arm skin for sensitization.

Described time point: pre-sensitization, week 0. Treatment in this sample: therapeutic diphenylcyclopropenone sensitization with weekly scalp DPC. This CDR3 contains 17 residues. Germline lookup yields CDR1 LGHNA and CDR2 YSLEER. V lost 1 base and J lost 1; bases outside the gene matches: 9. This clonotype was seen a handful of times. The antigen remains unidentified. Overall study results and limits: Once DPC sensitization occurred, TCRs above 1 in 1000 frequency showed no change. Expanded TCRs made up significantly more big CDR3 similarity clusters than controls did.

The authors' processing: A typical sample had roughly 91,000 TCRs, with about 23,224 to 750,000 overall. TCRdb processed the RACE reads anew with MiXCR; each CDR3 protein has one entry. None of the V and J calls come from the authors' own analysis; TCRdb made them. The sample holds about 80,000 distinct CDR3 sequences, around 15% seen once. This TCR derives from a woman in her forties or fifties with alopecia areata. Some clones in this sample may be carry-over from other donors' samples. The chain combines TRBV4-3 with TRBJ2-5; 7 nucleotides agree with TRBD2. The specimen comprised whole blood, sampled in connection with sensitization to the hapten diphenylcyclopropenone (DPC). CDR3 amino acids: CASSQGVGTTRQETQYF. CDR3 DNA: TGCGCCAGCAGCCAAGGGGTCGGGACTACGCGCCAAGAGACCCAGTACTTC.